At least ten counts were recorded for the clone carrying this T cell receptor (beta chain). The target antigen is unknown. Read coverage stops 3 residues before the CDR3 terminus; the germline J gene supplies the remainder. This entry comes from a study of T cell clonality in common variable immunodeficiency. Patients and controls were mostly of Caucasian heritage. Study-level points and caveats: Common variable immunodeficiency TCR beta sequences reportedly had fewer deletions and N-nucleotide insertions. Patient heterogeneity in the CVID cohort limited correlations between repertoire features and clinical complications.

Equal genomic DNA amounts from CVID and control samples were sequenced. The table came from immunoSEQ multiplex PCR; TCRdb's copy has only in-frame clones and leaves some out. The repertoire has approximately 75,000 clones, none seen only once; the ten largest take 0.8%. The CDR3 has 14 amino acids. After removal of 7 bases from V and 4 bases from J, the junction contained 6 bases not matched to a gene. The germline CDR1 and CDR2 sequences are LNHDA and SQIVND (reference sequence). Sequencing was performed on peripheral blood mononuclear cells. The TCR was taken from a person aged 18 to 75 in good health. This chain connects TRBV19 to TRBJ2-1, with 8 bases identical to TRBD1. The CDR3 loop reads CASTPDRVYNEQFF. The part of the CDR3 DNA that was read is TGTGCCAGTACCCCGGACAGGGTTTACAATGAG.